This T cell receptor beta chain originates from a study of shared clonotypes between healthy human individuals. The ends were cut back, 2 bases at V and 6 bases at J, with 17 bases in the middle. Germline CDR1 MNHEY, CDR2 SMNVEV (reference sequence). The CDR3 runs to 16 residues. Terminally differentiated effector memory CD45RA+ cells were excluded from the naive CD8 cells, which were CD45RO-negative and positively selected for CCR7. Assay: immunoSEQ multiplex PCR; the TCRdb copy retains only in-frame clones and omits some. Of more than 2 million clones listed, roughly 94% were seen once; the top ten hold about 1.1%.

The clonotype originates from a man aged 18 to 30 in good health. This chain links TRBV27 with TRBJ2-1, with D maybe TRBD1 (6 bases). The material sequenced was naive CD8+ T cells sorted from blood. CDR3 sequence (DNA): TGTGCCAGCAGTTTACAGGGGTTTCGGCTAGGCAATGAGCAGTTCTTC. This codes for CASSLQGFRLGNEQFF.